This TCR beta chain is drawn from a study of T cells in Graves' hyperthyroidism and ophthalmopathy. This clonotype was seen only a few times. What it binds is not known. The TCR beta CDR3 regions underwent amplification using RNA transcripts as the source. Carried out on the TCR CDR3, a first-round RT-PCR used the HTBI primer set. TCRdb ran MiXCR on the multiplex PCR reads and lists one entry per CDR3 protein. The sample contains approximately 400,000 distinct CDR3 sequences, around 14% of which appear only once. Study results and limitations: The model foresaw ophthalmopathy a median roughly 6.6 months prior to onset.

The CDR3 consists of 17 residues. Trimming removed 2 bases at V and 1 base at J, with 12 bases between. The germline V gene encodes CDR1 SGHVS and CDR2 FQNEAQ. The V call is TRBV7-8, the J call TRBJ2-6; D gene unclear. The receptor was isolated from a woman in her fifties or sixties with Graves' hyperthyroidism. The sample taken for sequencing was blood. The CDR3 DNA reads TGTGCCAGCAGCTTATTAACTCGCCGGTCTGGGGCCAACGTCCTGACTTTC. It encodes CASSLLTRRSGANVLTF.